This TCR beta chain derives from a study of metastatic and nonmetastatic thyroid tumors. Study-level information: Peripheral blood and tumor or nodule samples from malignant and benign thyroid patients were compared. General study results and limits: In both blood and tumor samples, TCR beta diversity was reported significantly higher for malignant than benign nodules.

TCRdb used MiXCR to call clones anew from the PCR reads. Here the sample spans more than 20,000 clones, about 12% being singletons. Treatment of any kind had been given to no patient before thyroid surgery. This CDR3 is built from 12 residues. Germline V gives CDR1 MNHNS, CDR2 SASEGT. The V and J ends lost 4 bases and 3 bases respectively, with 7 bases between them. By frequency in the sample, this clone is medium-sized. What it binds is not known. Sequenced sample: blood. This TCR derives from a female donor with papillary thyroid cancer or a benign thyroid nodule (not recorded which). Some clones in this sample may be carry-over from other donors' samples. This chain links TRBV6-1 with TRBJ2-7; weak D call: TRBD2 (5 bases). CDR3 bases: TGTGCCAGCAGTGGGGGAGACTACGAGCAGTACTTC. Translation: CASSGGDYEQYF.